The 32 T cell receptor beta chains below were found in one sample sequenced in a study of T-cell reconstitution after alpha-beta-depleted transplantation in children. TCRbeta library preparation incorporated unique molecular identifiers. MiXCR, applied by TCRdb to the PCR reads, yields one record per CDR3 protein. The table lists about 440,000 distinct CDR3 sequences, around two fifths of them singletons. Sequenced material: PBMCs, taken before TCRalphabeta/CD19-depleted stem cell transplant. These receptors were collected from a girl aged 2 to 9 with aplastic anemia, due to receive a stem cell transplant.

This CDR3 is CASSPRLVNYNEQFF. In DNA form, the CDR3 reads TGTGCCAGCAGCCCTCGACTAGTGAACTACAATGAGCAGTTCTTC. The genes are TRBV5-5 and TRBJ2-1, with D maybe TRBD2 (6 bases). V lost 4 bases to trimming and J lost 3 bases, with 14 bases between them. The CDR3 length is 15 residues. In germline, CDR1 is SGHKS, CDR2 YYEKEE (reference sequence).

This clonotype was seen ten or more times. The rearrangement links TRBV20-1 to TRBJ2-7; D is undetermined. The CDR3 runs to 11 residues. Per the germline V gene, CDR1 is DFQATT and CDR2 is SNEGSKA (reference sequence). V lost 2 bases to trimming and J lost 7 bases, with 9 bases between them. The CDR3 nucleotides read TGCAGTGCTAGACCGACGGAAGAGCAGTACTTC. It codes for CSARPTEEQYF.

The chain uses TRBV28 and TRBJ1-5, with D perhaps matching TRBD1 (5 bases). The CDR3 spans 12 residues. V was pared by 11 bases and J by 4 bases, with 12 bases between. The germline V gene encodes CDR1 MDHEN and CDR2 SYDVKM. CDR3 bases: TGTGCCCTCGGGGCAGGGAATCAGCCCCAGCATTTT. Amino acids: CALGAGNQPQHF.

This chain joins TRBV27 and TRBJ2-1; 9 bases line up with TRBD2. The CDR3 loop spans 15 amino acids. V dropped 5 bases and J dropped 3; count of bases not matched to a gene: 5. From germline, CDR1 is MNHEY and CDR2 SMNVEV (reference sequence). The CDR3 protein is CASSPSSGNYNEQFF. In DNA, the CDR3 is TGTGCCAGCAGTCCCTCTAGCGGGAACTACAATGAGCAGTTCTTC.

The chain couples TRBV6-5 to TRBJ2-1; D unresolved. Trimming took off 2 bases at V and 0 bases at J, with 8 bases between the two ends. This CDR3 region has 15 residues. Germline CDR1 MNHEY, CDR2 SVGAGI. CDR3 in DNA: TGTGCCAGCAGTTACGTCAGCCGCTCCTACAATGAGCAGTTCTTC. It codes for CASSYVSRSYNEQFF.

The chain links TRBV28 to TRBJ2-3, with TRBD1 matching 7 bases. V gave up 5 bases and J gave up 2 bases; unmatched junction bases: 7. CDR3 length: 15 residues. Germline V gene sequence: CDR1 MDHEN, CDR2 SYDVKM. The CDR3 DNA reads as TGTGCCAGCAGTCAAAACAGGGGTGACACAGATACGCAGTATTTT. Amino acid sequence: CASSQNRGDTDTQYF.

As regards this clonotype: This may stem from a read error, because a much larger clone lies one nucleotide away. The chain couples TRBV20-1 to TRBJ2-2, with D perhaps given as TRBD1 or TRBD2 (5 bases each). Germline CDR1 reads DFQATT; CDR2 reads SNEGSKA (reference sequence). CDR3 length: 17 residues. Written as DNA, the CDR3 is TGCTGTGCCGCCGCCTGGGACGTATACGCGAACACCGGGGAGCTGTTTTTT. Its translation is CCAAAWDVYANTGELFF.

Ten or more counts support this clonotype. The CDR3 spells CASSLGSQQFF. CDR3 in DNA: TGTGCCAGCAGCTTAGGTTCGCAGCAGTTCTTC. The chain links TRBV7-9 to TRBJ2-1; D is unresolved. This CDR3 is built from 11 residues. Looked up from germline, CDR1 is SEHNR and CDR2 is FQNEAQ (reference sequence). The V and J ends lost 1 base and 11 bases respectively, with 6 bases between them.

V is TRBV29-1 and J is TRBJ1-1, with no clear D. The CDR3 contains 11 residues. Looked up from germline, CDR1 is SQVTM and CDR2 is ANQGSEA. CDR3 sequence (DNA): TGCACCGGAACAGAAAACACTGAAGCTTTCTTT. Its protein is CTGTENTEAFF.

This clonotype was counted at least ten times. The rearrangement links TRBV29-1 to TRBJ2-5; D may match TRBD1 or TRBD2 (5 bases each). Germline V gene data show CDR1 as SQVTM and CDR2 as ANQGSEA. Trimming shortened V by 1 base and J by 7 bases, and 16 bases separated the two germline ends. The length of the CDR3 is 14 residues. The DNA of the CDR3 is TGCAGCGTTGAAGGGCCGGGGCCCGAAGGGACCCAGTACTTC. Translation: CSVEGPGPEGTQYF. The variable domain in full, completed from reference TRBV29-1 and TRBJ2-5, reads SAVISQKPSRDICQRGTSLTIQCQVDSQVTMMFWYRQQPGQSLTLIATANQGSEATYESGFVIDKFPISRPNLTFSTLTVSNMSPEDSSIYLCSVEGPGPEGTQYFGPGTRLLVL.

This clonotype showed up many times. This rearrangement joins TRBV20-1 to TRBJ2-3; TRBD2 agrees at 11 bases. Germline V CDR1 and CDR2: DFQATT, SNEGSKA (reference sequence). This CDR3 spans 13 amino acids. The ends lost 8 bases at V and 5 bases at J; junction bases unmatched: 6. This chain's CDR3 is CSFTSGSGDTQYF. In DNA, the CDR3 is TGCAGTTTTACTAGCGGGAGTGGAGATACGCAGTATTTT.

The V gene is TRBV27, the J gene TRBJ2-1; 10 nucleotides line up with TRBD2. There are 16 residues in the CDR3. The V gene end was trimmed by 3 bases and the J gene end by 1 base; junction bases not matched to a gene: 3. In germline, CDR1 is MNHEY, CDR2 SMNVEV (reference sequence). The CDR3 here is CASSLGTSVSYNEQFF. For the CDR3, the DNA is TGTGCCAGCAGTTTGGGGACTAGCGTATCCTACAATGAGCAGTTCTTC.

The chain couples TRBV6-5 to TRBJ1-4; D is perhaps TRBD1 (6 bases). Deletions cut 7 bases from V and 8 bases from J, with 14 bases between. Germline-derived CDR1 and CDR2 are MNHEY and SVGAGI. This CDR3 contains 13 residues. The CDR3 DNA is TGTGCCAGCACTTCAGGGGCGACAGAAAAACTGTTTTTT. Encoded protein: CASTSGATEKLFF.

This clonotype was detected many times. The V call is TRBV5-1, the J call TRBJ2-1; 11 bases line up with TRBD2. Per germline, CDR1 SGHRS and CDR2 YFSETQ. V gave up 2 bases and J gave up 5 bases; unmatched junction bases: 3. The CDR3 contains 15 residues. CDR3 amino acids: CASSLTSGRDNEQFF. CDR3 bases: TGCGCCAGCAGCTTAACTAGCGGGAGAGACAATGAGCAGTTCTTC.

There are many counts of this clonotype. This chain uses TRBV20-1 with TRBJ2-5, with a weak D call TRBD2 (5 bases). The CDR3 is 14 amino acids. The germline V gene has CDR1 DFQATT and CDR2 SNEGSKA (reference sequence). Between the trimmed V and J ends, which lost 5 bases and 4 bases, there was a span of 17 bases. CDR3 amino acids: CSAGLTRVAETQYF. CDR3 nucleotide sequence: TGCAGTGCTGGCCTGACGCGGGTAGCAGAGACCCAGTACTTC.

The sample holds a few counts of this clonotype. This CDR3 is CASSLVGFDNQPQHF. For the CDR3, the DNA is TGTGCCAGCAGCTTGGTAGGCTTTGACAATCAGCCCCAGCATTTT. The chain carries TRBV5-5 and TRBJ1-5; no definite D call. V lost 0 bases and J lost 3, with 10 bases in between. CDR1 is SGHKS, CDR2 YYEKEE, per germline (reference sequence). The CDR3 runs to 15 residues. The variable domain in full, with the rest retrieved from reference TRBV5-5 and TRBJ1-5, is DAGVTQSPTHLIKTRGQQVTLRCSPISGHKSVSWYQQVLGQGPQFIFQYYEKEERGRGNFPDRFSARQFPNYSSELNVNALLLGDSALYLCASSLVGFDNQPQHFGDGTRLSIL.

The V and J genes are TRBV2 and TRBJ2-3; unclear D gene. From germline, CDR1 is SNHLY and CDR2 FYNNEI. Trimming shortened V by 10 bases and J by 5 bases, and 7 bases separated the two germline ends. The CDR3 contains 10 residues. The CDR3 sequence: CAIGRDTQYF. The CDR3 nucleotides read TGTGCCATCGGAAGAGATACGCAGTATTTT.

With respect to this clonotype: A much larger clone lies one base from this, so it may be a read error. The rearrangement joins TRBV18 to TRBJ2-3; weak D call: TRBD2 (5 bases). CDR3 size: 17 residues. Trimming left V 6 bases short and J 1 base short, with 20 bases between. Per germline, CDR1 KGHSH and CDR2 LQKENI. CDR3 loop: CASSPIPSSKGTDTQYF. The CDR3, as DNA: TGTGCCAGCTCGCCTATTCCTAGCTCGAAAGGCACAGATACGCAGTATTTT.

This clonotype has more than one count but fewer than ten. This rearrangement joins TRBV10-3 to TRBJ2-7; D possibly corresponds to TRBD1 (5 bases). CDR3 length equals 16 residues. CDR1 is ENHRY, CDR2 SYGVKD, per germline. V was shortened by 3 bases and J by 0 bases, with 15 bases between the two germline ends. In DNA form, the CDR3 reads TGTGCCATCAGTGACGTCACCGAGACAGTCTCCTACGAGCAGTACTTC. Protein product: CAISDVTETVSYEQYF.

The gene calls are TRBV20-1 and TRBJ1-1; possible D gene TRBD1, 6 bases. Trimming shortened V by 5 bases and J by 4 bases, and 14 bases separated the two germline ends. The germline gives CDR1 DFQATT, CDR2 SNEGSKA (reference sequence). This CDR3 contains 13 residues. This chain's CDR3 is CSAEGGKGTEAFF. CDR3 DNA: TGCAGTGCTGAGGGGGGAAAGGGCACTGAAGCTTTCTTT.

This chain uses TRBV4-1 with TRBJ1-2; no clear D. The V end was cut by 3 bases, the J end by 4 bases, with 15 bases between. CDR1 is MGHRA and CDR2 is YSYEKL in the germline V gene. The CDR3 covers 15 residues. CDR3 region: CASSQLVSNPYGYTF. As DNA, the CDR3 is TGCGCCAGCAGCCAGCTTGTGTCAAACCCCTATGGCTACACCTTC.

This clonotype was observed a few times. The V call is TRBV29-1, the J call TRBJ2-3; D gene ambiguous. Trimming took 0 bases from V and 2 from J, leaving 3 bases between them. From germline, CDR1 is SQVTM and CDR2 ANQGSEA. This CDR3 has 12 amino acids. CDR3 sequence reads: CSVEDNTDTQYF. CDR3 in DNA: TGCAGCGTTGAAGACAACACAGATACGCAGTATTTT.

CDR3 coding DNA: TGCAGTGCTAGTAGCCCCCGGACAGGGGGCTACGAGCAGTACTTC. This sequence encodes CSASSPRTGGYEQYF. The chain joins TRBV20-1 to TRBJ2-7; 10 nucleotides agree with TRBD1. This CDR3 region has 15 residues. CDR1 DFQATT and CDR2 SNEGSKA come from the germline V gene (reference sequence). The junction had 8 bases not matched to a gene; V was cut back by 3 bases and J by 3 bases.

The chain is built from TRBV12-3 or TRBV12-4 and TRBJ2-3; D gene ambiguous. The germline V and J ends were trimmed by 3 bases and 4 bases, with 5 bases remaining between them. The CDR3 is made up of 12 amino acids. Here the CDR3 DNA reads TGTGCCAGCAGTTTTCGCGCAGATACGCAGTATTTT. Translating gives CASSFRADTQYF.

This sequence joins TRBV5-1 and TRBJ2-2, with TRBD2 matching 11 bases. Losses at the gene ends were 0 bases for V and 3 bases for J; bases not matched to a gene: 10. Germline assignment: CDR1 SGHRS and CDR2 YFSETQ. CDR3 size: 19 residues. The CDR3 region has the DNA TGCGCCAGCAGCTTGGTGATAGCGGGAGGGCCTGAAGACACCGGGGAGCTGTTTTTT. Translation gives CASSLVIAGGPEDTGELFF.

The rearrangement links TRBV5-1 to TRBJ1-5; D unresolved. From germline, CDR1 is SGHRS and CDR2 YFSETQ. The CDR3 contains 15 residues. Trimming removed 3 bases at V and 2 bases at J, with 12 bases between. The CDR3 sequence: CASSSGEAGNQPQHF. CDR3 DNA: TGCGCCAGCAGCTCCGGTGAGGCTGGCAATCAGCCCCAGCATTTT.

The gene calls are TRBV20-1 and TRBJ1-4, with unresolved D. Germline CDR1 is DFQATT and CDR2 is SNEGSKA (reference sequence). The V and J ends lost 7 bases and 11 bases respectively, with 17 bases between them. The CDR3 consists of 12 residues. The CDR3 sequence is CSVQLRSGKLFF. DNA for the CDR3: TGCAGTGTTCAGCTGCGGTCGGGGAAACTGTTTTTT.

The chain links TRBV12-3 or TRBV12-4 to TRBJ2-2; TRBD1 matches 9 bases. The CDR3 runs 17 residues. The junction had 12 bases not matched to a gene; V was cut back by 6 bases and J by 4 bases. Here the CDR3 DNA reads TGTGCCAGCAGGCCAACGGGACAGGGAGGTCGCACCGGGGAGCTGTTTTTT. It translates to CASRPTGQGGRTGELFF.

V is TRBV12-3 or TRBV12-4 and J is TRBJ1-5; D is unclear. Trimming shortened V by 2 bases and J by 5 bases, and 10 bases separated the two germline ends. The CDR3 has 14 residues. The CDR3 here is CASSLSYRDQPQHF. The CDR3 DNA reads TGTGCCAGCAGTTTAAGCTACCGTGATCAGCCCCAGCATTTT.

The chain carries TRBV6-2 or TRBV6-3 and TRBJ1-1; D not certain. V was pared by 2 bases and J by 3 bases, with 19 bases between. Germline V gives CDR1 MNHEY, CDR2 SVGEGT. This CDR3 contains 17 residues. In nucleotides, the CDR3 is TGTGCCAGCAGTTACCCACTTATCCAAACGGTGGACACTGAAGCTTTCTTT. Its translation is CASSYPLIQTVDTEAFF.

The chain recombines TRBV5-1 with TRBJ2-1; 8 bases map to TRBD2. Per the germline V gene, CDR1 is SGHRS and CDR2 is YFSETQ. V dropped 4 bases and J dropped 8; count of bases not matched to a gene: 8. This CDR3 spans 14 amino acids. The CDR3 reads CASSTGGNLYEQFF. The CDR3 DNA sequence: TGCGCCAGCAGCACGGGAGGGAACCTCTATGAGCAGTTCTTC.

This rearrangement joins TRBV20-1 to TRBJ1-2; 7 bases align to TRBD1. Trimming took 3 bases from V and 8 from J; bases not matched to a gene: 12. The CDR3 is made up of 14 amino acids. CDR1 is DFQATT, CDR2 SNEGSKA, per germline (reference sequence). The CDR3 spells CSASRQGDQEGYTF. The CDR3 DNA sequence: TGCAGTGCTAGTAGACAGGGAGATCAGGAAGGCTACACCTTC.